This TCR beta chain originates from a study of shared clonotypes between healthy human individuals. Assay used: immunoSEQ multiplex PCR; TCRdb lists only in-frame clones, some missing. The sample lists 2 million to 3 million clones, roughly 93% occurring once. Sequenced material: naive CD4+ T cells from PBMCs. As for subset: CD45RA+ positively selected. This sequence originates from a man aged 18 to 30 in good health. Some clones in this sample may be carry-over from other donors' samples.

CDR3 residues: CASRHLPGTGEETQYF. In DNA form, the CDR3 reads TGTGCCAGCAGACACCTTCCCGGGACAGGGGAGGAGACCCAGTACTTC. The chain uses TRBV27 and TRBJ2-5, with 10 bases that match TRBD1. Unmatched junction bases numbered 12, after V lost 6 bases and J lost 5 bases. Germline CDR1 and CDR2: MNHEY and SMNVEV (reference sequence). The CDR3 consists of 16 residues.